These T cell receptor beta chains were read from a single sample in a study of cytomegalovirus exposure and HLA in healthy donors. TCRdb's table, derived via immunoSEQ multiplex PCR, lists solely in-frame clones and lacks some. The repertoire has around 75,000 clones, 75% to 80% of them found once; the top ten carry around 3%. The sequencing sample was made of PBMCs. All receptors derive from a man aged 18 to 29 in good health and CMV-seronegative. CDR3s include the opening cysteine and the closing phenylalanine or tryptophan. The D gene is left open where the match is weak. Rows may omit the clone size; those that give it use once, few, many or a size class.

v_call: TRBV5-1; clone_size: -; j_call: TRBJ2-3; d_call: TRBD1; cdr3_aa: CASSQGQATDTQYF; cdr3_nt: TGCGCCAGCAGCCAAGGACAGGCTACAGATACGCAGTATTTT
v_call: TRBV15; clone_size: -; j_call: TRBJ1-3; d_call: -; cdr3_aa: CATRDPAGGNTIYF; cdr3_nt: TGTGCCACGAGAGATCCAGCGGGTGGAAACACCATATATTTT
v_call: TRBV27; clone_size: few; j_call: TRBJ1-2; d_call: TRBD1; cdr3_aa: CASSTDRGEFGYTF; cdr3_nt: TGTGCCAGCAGTACCGACAGGGGGGAATTCGGCTACACCTTC
v_call: TRBV15; clone_size: -; j_call: TRBJ2-5; d_call: TRBD2; cdr3_aa: CATSSLKRGAQETQYF; cdr3_nt: TGTGCCACCAGCAGTCTTAAGCGGGGGGCCCAAGAGACCCAGTACTTC
v_call: TRBV7-6; clone_size: -; j_call: TRBJ2-7; d_call: TRBD1; cdr3_aa: CASSSGVPDRGGEQYF; cdr3_nt: TGTGCCAGCAGCTCAGGGGTACCGGACAGGGGCGGCGAGCAGTACTTC
v_call: TRBV30; clone_size: -; j_call: TRBJ1-3; d_call: TRBD1; cdr3_aa: CAWRIRDRLGNTIYF; cdr3_nt: TGTGCCTGGCGCATCCGGGACAGATTAGGAAACACCATATATTTT
v_call: TRBV19; clone_size: few; j_call: TRBJ2-1; d_call: -; cdr3_aa: CASSIEGSSYNEQFF; cdr3_nt: TGTGCCAGTAGTATAGAGGGGAGCTCCTACAATGAGCAGTTCTTC
v_call: TRBV7-9; clone_size: -; j_call: TRBJ2-5; d_call: TRBD2; cdr3_aa: CASSPLAGGTTQYF; cdr3_nt: TGTGCCAGCAGCCCGCTAGCGGGGGGCACGACCCAGTACTTC
v_call: TRBV4-3; clone_size: once; j_call: TRBJ1-2; d_call: TRBD1; cdr3_aa: CASSQNQGGYGYTF; cdr3_nt: TGCGCCAGCAGCCAAAATCAGGGGGGCTATGGCTACACCTTC
v_call: TRBV29-1; clone_size: few; j_call: TRBJ2-3; d_call: -; cdr3_aa: CSVESAAPTDTQYF; cdr3_nt: TGCAGCGTTGAATCGGCGGCCCCCACAGATACGCAGTATTTT
v_call: TRBV7-2; clone_size: -; j_call: TRBJ2-2; d_call: -; cdr3_aa: CASSLVEEIVNTGELFF; cdr3_nt: TGTGCCAGCAGCTTAGTGGAGGAGATAGTAAACACCGGGGAGCTGTTTTTT
v_call: TRBV6-1; clone_size: -; j_call: TRBJ1-2; d_call: TRBD1; cdr3_aa: CASEETGVYGYTF; cdr3_nt: TGTGCCAGCGAGGAGACAGGGGTATATGGCTACACCTTC
v_call: TRBV6-1; clone_size: -; j_call: TRBJ1-3; d_call: -; cdr3_aa: CASRRTGLSGNTIYF; cdr3_nt: TGTGCCAGCAGGAGGACTGGGCTCTCTGGAAACACCATATATTTT
v_call: TRBV4-2; clone_size: -; j_call: TRBJ1-2; d_call: -; cdr3_aa: CASSHRRPPYGYTF; cdr3_nt: TGTGCCAGCAGCCATAGGAGGCCCCCCTATGGCTACACCTTC
v_call: TRBV28; clone_size: once; j_call: TRBJ2-1; d_call: -; cdr3_aa: CASSLIAVGNNEQFF; cdr3_nt: TGTGCCAGCAGTTTAATAGCAGTAGGTAACAATGAGCAGTTCTTC
v_call: TRBV5-1; clone_size: -; j_call: TRBJ2-7; d_call: TRBD1; cdr3_aa: CASSLGQGSYEQYF; cdr3_nt: TGCGCCAGCAGCTTGGGACAGGGCTCCTACGAGCAGTACTTC
v_call: TRBV7-9; clone_size: -; j_call: TRBJ2-3; d_call: TRBD2; cdr3_aa: CASSLAVGTRFGTQYF; cdr3_nt: TGTGCCAGCAGCTTAGCGGTCGGGACTAGGTTTGGTACGCAGTATTTT
v_call: TRBV11-2; clone_size: -; j_call: TRBJ2-2; d_call: TRBD1; cdr3_aa: CASSRTGVTGELFF; cdr3_nt: TGTGCCAGCAGCCGGACAGGGGTCACCGGGGAGCTGTTTTTT
v_call: TRBV4-2; clone_size: -; j_call: TRBJ1-2; d_call: -; cdr3_aa: CASSRGLNLGYGYTF; cdr3_nt: TGTGCCAGCAGCCGAGGGCTCAATTTGGGCTATGGCTACACCTTC
v_call: TRBV5-5; clone_size: -; j_call: TRBJ1-2; d_call: TRBD1; cdr3_aa: CASSSRQGARGYTF; cdr3_nt: TGTGCCAGCAGCTCGAGACAGGGGGCTCGGGGCTACACCTTC
v_call: TRBV19; clone_size: -; j_call: TRBJ2-3; d_call: -; cdr3_aa: CASSIQGTRADTQYF; cdr3_nt: TGTGCCAGTAGTATCCAGGGGACCAGGGCAGATACGCAGTATTTT
v_call: TRBV18; clone_size: -; j_call: TRBJ2-7; d_call: -; cdr3_aa: CASSPARGVDEQYF; cdr3_nt: TGTGCCAGCTCACCGGCCAGGGGGGTGGACGAGCAGTACTTC
v_call: TRBV4-2; clone_size: -; j_call: TRBJ2-5; d_call: -; cdr3_aa: CASSQEGGAFQETQYF; cdr3_nt: TGTGCCAGCAGCCAAGAAGGAGGGGCCTTCCAAGAGACCCAGTACTTC
v_call: TRBV4-1; clone_size: -; j_call: TRBJ1-5; d_call: TRBD1; cdr3_aa: CASSTTGAGGNQPQHF; cdr3_nt: TGCGCCAGCAGTACGACAGGGGCTGGGGGCAATCAGCCCCAGCATTTT
v_call: TRBV6-1; clone_size: -; j_call: TRBJ1-5; d_call: TRBD1; cdr3_aa: CASSWTGGVDQPQHF; cdr3_nt: TGTGCCAGCAGTTGGACAGGGGGCGTCGATCAGCCCCAGCATTTT
v_call: TRBV6-5; clone_size: -; j_call: TRBJ2-7; d_call: -; cdr3_aa: CASTGVGEQYF; cdr3_nt: TGTGCCAGCACCGGGGTCGGCGAGCAGTACTTC
v_call: TRBV5-1; clone_size: -; j_call: TRBJ1-4; d_call: -; cdr3_aa: CASSERPGSEKLFF; cdr3_nt: TGCGCCAGCAGCGAAAGACCGGGTAGTGAAAAACTGTTTTTT
v_call: TRBV27; clone_size: -; j_call: TRBJ2-1; d_call: TRBD2; cdr3_aa: CASGSLAGGSYNEQFF; cdr3_nt: TGTGCCAGCGGATCTCTAGCGGGGGGCTCCTACAATGAGCAGTTCTTC
v_call: TRBV14; clone_size: -; j_call: TRBJ2-2; d_call: TRBD1; cdr3_aa: CASSRRWGQGAGELFF; cdr3_nt: TGTGCCAGCAGCCGAAGATGGGGACAGGGAGCCGGGGAGCTGTTTTTT
v_call: TRBV5-1; clone_size: -; j_call: TRBJ1-1; d_call: TRBD1; cdr3_aa: CASSMTGVVTEAFF; cdr3_nt: TGCGCCAGCAGCATGACAGGGGTTGTCACTGAAGCTTTCTTT
v_call: TRBV27; clone_size: -; j_call: TRBJ2-3; d_call: TRBD2; cdr3_aa: CASSFPSGGTDTQYF; cdr3_nt: TGTGCCAGCAGTTTTCCTTCGGGGGGGACAGATACGCAGTATTTT
v_call: TRBV7-6; clone_size: -; j_call: TRBJ1-3; d_call: -; cdr3_aa: CASSLGHRGNTIYF; cdr3_nt: TGTGCCAGCAGCTTAGGACATCGTGGAAACACCATATATTTT
v_call: TRBV4-1; clone_size: -; j_call: TRBJ1-2; d_call: -; cdr3_aa: CASSQPPTGHYGYTF; cdr3_nt: TGCGCCAGCAGCCAACCCCCGACAGGACACTATGGCTACACCTTC
v_call: TRBV27; clone_size: -; j_call: TRBJ2-1; d_call: TRBD2; cdr3_aa: CASSSRPTSGRYNEQFF; cdr3_nt: TGTGCCAGCAGTTCCCGCCCTACTAGCGGGAGGTACAATGAGCAGTTCTTC